A selection of T cell receptor beta chains follows, all from one sample in a study of shared clonotypes between healthy human individuals. Measured with immunoSEQ multiplex PCR; TCRdb has only the in-frame clones, and not every one. The data contain approximately 720,000 clones, around 92% of them seen just once; the ten biggest clones take up approximately 25%. Sequencing was carried out using naive CD8+ T cells sorted from blood. The receptors shown here come from a man between 25 and 39 years old in good health. Each CDR3 is given with its conserved first and last residue. The order of the fields is J gene, clone size, V gene, D gene, CDR3 protein, CDR3 DNA. D genes are given only for firm matches. Not every row has a clone size; where given, it reads once, few, many or a size class.

>TRBJ2-4|.|TRBV4-3|.
CASSQDRGTGLQYF
TGCGCCAGCAGCCAAGATAGAGGGACCGGACTTCAGTACTTC
>TRBJ2-1|.|TRBV30|.
CAWRWGDYNEQFF
TGTGCCTGGAGGTGGGGCGATTACAATGAGCAGTTCTTC
>TRBJ2-1|.|TRBV5-1|TRBD2
CASAAGGYNEQFF
TGCGCCAGCGCTGCGGGAGGCTACAATGAGCAGTTCTTC
>TRBJ2-7|.|TRBV29-1|TRBD2
CSVEALAGVDYEQYF
TGCAGCGTTGAAGCACTAGCGGGAGTGGATTACGAGCAGTACTTC
>TRBJ2-1|.|TRBV25-1|TRBD1
CASRTGPLNEQFF
TGTGCCAGCAGGACAGGGCCCCTCAATGAGCAGTTCTTC
>TRBJ2-1|once|TRBV4-2|TRBD2
CASSQGLADTSSYNEQFF
TGTGCCAGCAGCCAAGGACTAGCGGACACGAGCTCCTACAATGAGCAGTTCTTC
>TRBJ2-2|once|TRBV11-1|.
CASSLAYETGELFF
TGTGCCAGCAGCTTGGCTTACGAGACCGGGGAGCTGTTTTTT
>TRBJ2-7|few|TRBV11-2|.
CASSFTEQYF
TGTGCCAGCAGCTTCACCGAGCAGTACTTC
>TRBJ2-2|.|TRBV7-2|TRBD1
CASNRQGTNTGELFF
TGTGCCAGCAACCGACAGGGAACGAACACCGGGGAGCTGTTTTTT
>TRBJ2-7|.|TRBV7-9|.
CASSLVSAYEQYF
TGTGCCAGCAGCTTGGTCAGCGCCTACGAGCAGTACTTC
>TRBJ2-3|.|TRBV19|TRBD1
CASRITDRGGPTDTQYF
TGTGCCAGTAGGATTACCGACAGGGGGGGACCCACAGATACGCAGTATTTT
>TRBJ2-7|.|TRBV11-2|.
CASSLGTQYEQYF
TGTGCCAGCAGCTTAGGTACACAATACGAGCAGTACTTC
>TRBJ2-1|.|TRBV9|.
CASSVSGTLGYNEQFF
TGTGCCAGCAGCGTCTCCGGGACACTAGGGTACAATGAGCAGTTCTTC
>TRBJ2-1|.|TRBV6-6|TRBD2
CASSYSLAGGNEQFF
TGTGCCAGCAGTTACTCCCTAGCGGGAGGAAATGAGCAGTTCTTC
>TRBJ2-3|.|TRBV29-1|TRBD2
CSVEVRVLAGVRDTQYF
TGCAGCGTTGAAGTGAGAGTTCTAGCGGGAGTTAGAGATACGCAGTATTTT
>TRBJ1-3|.|TRBV28|TRBD1
CASSWDSISGNTIYF
TGTGCCAGCAGTTGGGACAGTATCTCTGGAAACACCATATATTTT
>TRBJ2-1|.|TRBV6-5|.
CASSYSATDNEQFF
TGTGCCAGCAGTTACTCCGCCACTGACAATGAGCAGTTCTTC
>TRBJ2-7|.|TRBV30|.
CARDREGTYEQYF
TGTGCACGAGACAGGGAGGGGACCTACGAGCAGTACTTC
>TRBJ1-5|.|TRBV5-5|.
CASSFLGVNQPQHF
TGTGCCAGCAGCTTCTTGGGCGTCAATCAGCCCCAGCATTTT
>TRBJ2-3|once|TRBV10-1|TRBD2
CASSAGTSADTQYF
TGCGCCAGCAGTGCTGGGACTAGCGCAGATACGCAGTATTTT
>TRBJ2-5|.|TRBV19|.
CASNPDSGRRETQYF
TGTGCCAGTAATCCGGACAGTGGGAGGAGAGAGACCCAGTACTTC
>TRBJ2-2|.|TRBV19|TRBD1
CASTLQGSIAGELFF
TGTGCCAGTACCTTACAGGGGTCTATTGCCGGGGAGCTGTTTTTT
>TRBJ2-3|.|TRBV10-2|TRBD2
CASSRGLAGDGADTQYF
TGCGCCAGCAGCCGCGGACTAGCGGGAGATGGTGCAGATACGCAGTATTTT
>TRBJ2-7|.|TRBV5-8|.
CASSPDSSLSSYEQYF
TGTGCCAGCAGCCCGGACAGTTCACTGAGCTCCTACGAGCAGTACTTC
>TRBJ2-3|.|TRBV7-2|.
CASSDRRAGLTDTQYF
TGTGCCAGCAGCGACAGGCGAGCGGGATTGACAGATACGCAGTATTTT
>TRBJ1-1|.|TRBV7-9|.
CASSLVTPMNTEAFF
TGTGCCAGCAGCCTCGTTACGCCTATGAACACTGAAGCTTTCTTT
>TRBJ1-1|.|TRBV4-2|.
CASSQDWVEPEAFF
TGTGCCAGCAGCCAAGATTGGGTGGAGCCTGAAGCTTTCTTT
>TRBJ2-7|.|TRBV5-6|TRBD2
CASSPSGRYSYEQYF
TGTGCCAGCAGCCCCAGCGGGAGGTATTCCTACGAGCAGTACTTC
>TRBJ2-1|.|TRBV11-1|TRBD2
CASSLLGLAGTTEQFF
TGTGCCAGCAGCTTATTGGGACTAGCGGGAACCACTGAGCAGTTCTTC